These T cell receptor beta chains were read from a single sample in a study of blood T cell repertoires in COVID-19. Profiled with immunoSEQ multiplex PCR; TCRdb holds only in-frame clones, not every one. The sample gives a few hundred thousand clones, about 90% of which show up once; 5.5% to 7% is in the top ten. Sequenced input: PBMCs or T cells enriched from blood (not recorded which). The source of these receptors is a woman aged 25-40 years who had recovered from COVID-19. CDR3s include the opening cysteine and the closing phenylalanine or tryptophan.

v_gene: TRBV5-4; j_gene: TRBJ2-1; CDR3aa: CASSSTHGGGEQFF
v_gene: TRBV6-1; j_gene: TRBJ1-1; CDR3aa: CASREGVRAADTEAFF
v_gene: TRBV7-3; j_gene: TRBJ2-7; CDR3aa: CANKLPAGLAALYEQYF
v_gene: TRBV19; j_gene: TRBJ2-5; CDR3aa: CASSAHPGLAGGRYQETQYF
v_gene: TRBV30; j_gene: TRBJ1-6; CDR3aa: CAITGGDNSPLHF
v_gene: TRBV19; j_gene: TRBJ1-1; CDR3aa: CASSIARGGTEAFF
v_gene: TRBV6-6; j_gene: TRBJ1-2; CDR3aa: CASSYSIGGRPYGYTF
v_gene: TRBV27; j_gene: TRBJ1-2; CDR3aa: CASSRLSTGNYGYTF
v_gene: TRBV11-2; j_gene: TRBJ1-1; CDR3aa: CASSLVRSEAFF
v_gene: TRBV19; j_gene: TRBJ1-1; CDR3aa: CASSMGSGGWYTEAFF
v_gene: TRBV27; j_gene: TRBJ1-5; CDR3aa: CASSSGTVGTQPQHF
v_gene: TRBV10-3; j_gene: TRBJ2-3; CDR3aa: CAISERAGGADTQYF
v_gene: TRBV7-6; j_gene: TRBJ2-7; CDR3aa: CASSLAQGPDEQYF
v_gene: TRBV3-1/TRBV3-2; j_gene: TRBJ2-5; CDR3aa: CASSQPGLAGFETQYF
v_gene: TRBV5-6; j_gene: TRBJ1-1; CDR3aa: CASSLAVVATEAFF